This T cell receptor (beta chain) stems from a study of vaccination and CD4 T cells after COVID-19. Study-level information: Nasal swab PCR had shown SARS-CoV-2 positivity in the convalescent patients (roughly 10 mild cases, one severe case). Investigators stimulated cells with overlapping spike peptides drawn from SARS-CoV-2, HCoV-NL63, HCoV-OC43 and HCoV-229E.

Treatment specified: roughly nine-day PBMC culture with coronavirus spike peptide pools or control peptides (ViraFEST assay). Per-well cultures of 1.5 million to 2.5 million PBMCs received about 10 IU/ml IL-2 and about 10 ug/ml peptide pools. To note about this clonotype: Its antigen is as yet unknown.

Scientists ran DNA taken from cultured CD4+ T cells through the Oncomine TCR Beta short-read assay for sequencing. TCRdb reprocessed the PCR reads with MiXCR, giving one entry per CDR3 protein. Of roughly 10,000 distinct CDR3 sequences listed, about 75% are singletons. The sample was CD4+ T cells from blood, cultured in vitro. This receptor was taken from a human donor who had recovered from COVID-19.

CDR3 region: CASSLAGTGNQPQHF. The CDR3 DNA reads TGTGCCAGCAGCTTAGCCGGTACGGGCAATCAGCCCCAGCATTTT. The chain recombines TRBV7-9 with TRBJ1-5; D remains unclear. Trimming removed 0 bases from V and 2 bases from J, with 8 bases in between. The germline V gene has CDR1 SEHNR and CDR2 FQNEAQ (reference sequence). This CDR3 has 15 amino acids.